Listed below are T cell receptor beta chains from one sample, sequenced in a study of regulatory T cells in long-lasting Graves disease. MiXCR was run by TCRdb on the multiplex PCR reads, yielding one entry per CDR3 protein. The profile shows 250,000 or so distinct CDR3 sequences, 18% of them singletons. The same data also contributed to another study, on T cells in Graves' hyperthyroidism and ophthalmopathy.

This material consisted of peripheral blood mononuclear cells (PBMCs), taken at new diagnosis, from a patient treated with antithyroid drugs. The receptor set was obtained from a woman aged 25-40 years with Graves disease. Each CDR3 is given with its conserved first and last residue. A D gene is named only where the DNA matches it firmly. Rows may omit the clone size; those that give it use once, few, many or a size class.

D gene: NA; clone size: many; V gene: TRBV7-2; J gene: TRBJ2-4; CDR3 DNA: TGTGCCAGCAGCTTAGAGGCAGGGGAGGACATTCAGTACTTC; CDR3 protein: CASSLEAGEDIQYF
D gene: TRBD2; clone size: NA; V gene: TRBV20-1; J gene: TRBJ2-7; CDR3 DNA: TGCAGTGCCAGACTAGCGGGGGGCTTCTACGAGCAGTACTTC; CDR3 protein: CSARLAGGFYEQYF
D gene: NA; clone size: NA; V gene: TRBV6-2/TRBV6-3; J gene: TRBJ2-1; CDR3 DNA: TGTGCCAGCAGGGGGGGACCGAACAATGAGCAGTTCTTC; CDR3 protein: CASRGGPNNEQFF
D gene: NA; clone size: many; V gene: TRBV3-1; J gene: TRBJ2-6; CDR3 DNA: TGTGCCAGCAGCTTAGTTGGGGCCAACGTCCTGACTTTC; CDR3 protein: CASSLVGANVLTF
D gene: NA; clone size: many; V gene: TRBV20-1; J gene: TRBJ1-6; CDR3 DNA: TGCAGTGTCCCGGGCCCGCATGAGGGACCCCTCCACTTT; CDR3 protein: CSVPGPHEGPLHF
D gene: TRBD2; clone size: many; V gene: TRBV7-9; J gene: TRBJ2-7; CDR3 DNA: TGTGCCAGCAGCCCTACTAGCGGTGTAACCTACGAGCAGTACTTC; CDR3 protein: CASSPTSGVTYEQYF
D gene: TRBD2; clone size: few; V gene: TRBV6-2/TRBV6-3; J gene: TRBJ2-5; CDR3 DNA: TGTGCCAGCAGTTACTCGACTAGCGGCCAAGAGACCCAGTACTTC; CDR3 protein: CASSYSTSGQETQYF
D gene: TRBD2; clone size: many; V gene: TRBV7-9; J gene: TRBJ2-5; CDR3 DNA: TGTGCCAGCAGCCCCCGACCAGCGGGGGGGATTTACCAAGAGACCCAGTACTTC; CDR3 protein: CASSPRPAGGIYQETQYF
D gene: NA; clone size: many; V gene: TRBV11-1; J gene: TRBJ2-2; CDR3 DNA: TGTGCCAGCAGCTTCCCTACCGCGGGGGGGGAGCTGTTTTTT; CDR3 protein: CASSFPTAGGELFF
D gene: TRBD1; clone size: few; V gene: TRBV5-1; J gene: TRBJ2-2; CDR3 DNA: TGCGCCAGCAGCTTGTTGGGACAGGGGACCGGGGAGCTGTTTTTT; CDR3 protein: CASSLLGQGTGELFF
D gene: NA; clone size: many; V gene: TRBV6-1; J gene: TRBJ1-2; CDR3 DNA: TGTGCCAGCAGTGAAGCGGGACCGCGCCTTAACTATGGCTACACCTTC; CDR3 protein: CASSEAGPRLNYGYTF
D gene: TRBD2; clone size: few; V gene: TRBV6-2/TRBV6-3; J gene: TRBJ2-7; CDR3 DNA: TGTGCCAGCAGTTACTTTTCCGGGACTAGCGGGGGCTTTACCTACGAGCAGTACTTC; CDR3 protein: CASSYFSGTSGGFTYEQYF